This T cell receptor (beta chain) comes out of a study of graft-versus-host responses after intestinal transplantation. V lost 6 bases and J lost 6; bases outside the gene matches: 6. Looked up from germline, CDR1 is SQVTM and CDR2 is ANQGSEA. There are 13 residues in the CDR3. Here immunoSEQ multiplex PCR was the method, and the copy in TCRdb shows in-frame clones only, minus some. The data contain around 30,000 clones, around 94% of them singletons. The specimen comprised PBMCs, sampled about ten weeks after intestinal transplant. The sequence came from a human patient who received an intestinal transplant, so some T cells may come from the graft donor. The chain has TRBV29-1 and TRBJ1-5; TRBD1 matches at 9 bases. The CDR3, as DNA: TGCAGCGTGGGGGACAGGGCTCGTCAGCCCCAGCATTTT. This encodes CSVGDRARQPQHF.